This T cell receptor (beta chain) was recorded in a study of blood T cell repertoires in COVID-19. About the study: Samples taken during acute and convalescent COVID-19 were collected in the United States, Italy and Spain.

V lost 0 bases and J 1 base, leaving 6 bases between the germline ends. Germline V gives CDR1 SGHRS, CDR2 YFSETQ. The CDR3 loop spans 14 amino acids. A note on this clone: Other DNA variants within this sample encode the same CDR3.

Here immunoSEQ multiplex PCR was the method, and the copy in TCRdb shows in-frame clones only, minus some. The data hold around 100,000 clones, with roughly 87% observed a single time. This sequence was found in a human donor in a cohort sampled during active COVID-19. The sequencing input was peripheral blood. The rearrangement uses TRBV5-1 and TRBJ2-3, with D unresolved. CDR3 DNA sequence: TGCGCCAGCAGCTTGGGTGGAGGCACAGATACGCAGTATTTT. It codes for CASSLGGGTDTQYF.